This T cell receptor (beta chain) emerged from a study of cytomegalovirus exposure and HLA in healthy donors. The wider study: A later analysis reported the same platform for the roughly 120 validation repertoires and the approximately 640 first-cohort repertoires.

This clone was counted once. Its cognate antigen is unknown. Generated by immunoSEQ multiplex PCR, the TCRdb table keeps only in-frame clones and is missing some. The sample has fewer than 130,000 clones; 70% to 90% are singletons. These donors were members of the roughly 120-subject validation cohort, a group separate from the approximately 700-subject first cohort. General study results and limits: A later analysis found first-cohort TCR clusters tended to co-occur in the 90 to 150 validation repertoires. High sensitivity and specificity were reportedly achieved when the classifier diagnosed cytomegalovirus status.

Germline V CDR1 and CDR2: SGHRS, YFSETQ. This CDR3 spans 12 amino acids. Trimming left V 5 bases short and J 4 bases short, with 8 bases between. The chain joins TRBV5-1 to TRBJ2-3; no firm D call. Sequenced sample: PBMCs. This sequence originates from a woman in her twenties or thirties in good health and CMV-seropositive. CDR3 sequence (DNA): TGCGCCAGCAGAAGAGATCCAGATACGCAGTATTTT. Its protein product is CASRRDPDTQYF.